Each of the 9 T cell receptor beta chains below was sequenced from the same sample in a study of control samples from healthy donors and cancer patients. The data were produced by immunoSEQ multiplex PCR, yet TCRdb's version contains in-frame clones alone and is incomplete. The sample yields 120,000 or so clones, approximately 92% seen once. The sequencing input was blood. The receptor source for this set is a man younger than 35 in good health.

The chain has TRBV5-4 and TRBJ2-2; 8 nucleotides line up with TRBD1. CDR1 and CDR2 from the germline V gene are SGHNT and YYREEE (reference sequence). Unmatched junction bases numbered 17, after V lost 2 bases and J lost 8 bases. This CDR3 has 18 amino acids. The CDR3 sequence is CASSFPEEDRVKRGELFF. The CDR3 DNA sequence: TGTGCCAGCAGCTTTCCGGAGGAGGACAGGGTTAAAAGAGGGGAGCTGTTTTTT.

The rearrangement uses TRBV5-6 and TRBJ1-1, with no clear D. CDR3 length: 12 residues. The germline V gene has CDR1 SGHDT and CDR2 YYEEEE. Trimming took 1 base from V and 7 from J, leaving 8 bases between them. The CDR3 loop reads CASSLLGNEAFF. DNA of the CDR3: TGTGCCAGCAGCTTGCTAGGAAATGAAGCTTTCTTT.

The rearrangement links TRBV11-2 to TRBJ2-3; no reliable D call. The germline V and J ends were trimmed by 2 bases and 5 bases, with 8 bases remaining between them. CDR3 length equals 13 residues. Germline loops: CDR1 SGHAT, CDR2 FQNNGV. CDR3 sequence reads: CASSLLVRDTQYF. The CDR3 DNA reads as TGTGCCAGCAGCTTACTCGTACGAGATACGCAGTATTTT.

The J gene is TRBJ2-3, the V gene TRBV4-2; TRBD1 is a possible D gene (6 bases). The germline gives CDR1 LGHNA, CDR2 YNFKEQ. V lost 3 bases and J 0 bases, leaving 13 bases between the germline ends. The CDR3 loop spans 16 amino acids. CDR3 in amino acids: CASSHGAGTSTDTQYF. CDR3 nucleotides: TGTGCCAGCAGCCACGGAGCCGGGACAAGCACAGATACGCAGTATTTT.

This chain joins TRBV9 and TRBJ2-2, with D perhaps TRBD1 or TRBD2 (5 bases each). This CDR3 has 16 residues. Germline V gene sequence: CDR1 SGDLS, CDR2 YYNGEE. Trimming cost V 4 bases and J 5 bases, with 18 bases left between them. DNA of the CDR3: TGTGCCAGCAGCTCGAGTATAGGGGACCGAACCGGGGAGCTGTTTTTT. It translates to CASSSSIGDRTGELFF.

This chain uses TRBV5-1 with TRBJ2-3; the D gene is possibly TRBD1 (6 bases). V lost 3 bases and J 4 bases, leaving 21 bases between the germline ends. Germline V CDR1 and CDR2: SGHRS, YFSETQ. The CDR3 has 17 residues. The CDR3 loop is CASSSQPATAGADTQYF. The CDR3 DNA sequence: TGCGCCAGCAGCTCCCAGCCGGCGACAGCAGGGGCAGATACGCAGTATTTT.

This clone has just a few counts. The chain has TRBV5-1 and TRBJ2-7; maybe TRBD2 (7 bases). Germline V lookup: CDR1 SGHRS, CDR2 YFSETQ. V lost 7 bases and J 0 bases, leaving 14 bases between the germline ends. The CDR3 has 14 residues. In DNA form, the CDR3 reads TGCGCCAGCCCTGTGGGGGGGCCCTCCTACGAGCAGTACTTC. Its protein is CASPVGGPSYEQYF.

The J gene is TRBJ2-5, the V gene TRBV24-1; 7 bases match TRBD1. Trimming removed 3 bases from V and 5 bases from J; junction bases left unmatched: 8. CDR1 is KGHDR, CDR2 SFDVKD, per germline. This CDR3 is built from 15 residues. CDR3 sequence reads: CATSDPTGAGETQYF. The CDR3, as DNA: TGTGCCACCAGTGATCCAACAGGGGCAGGGGAGACCCAGTACTTC.

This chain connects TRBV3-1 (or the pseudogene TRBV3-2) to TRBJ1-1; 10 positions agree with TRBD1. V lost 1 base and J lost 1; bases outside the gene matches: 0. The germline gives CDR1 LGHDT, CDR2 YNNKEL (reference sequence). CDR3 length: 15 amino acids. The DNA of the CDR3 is TGTGCCAGCAGCCAAGGGACAGGGGGGAACACTGAAGCTTTCTTT. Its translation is CASSQGTGGNTEAFF.